This TCR beta chain is from a study of T cells expressing NK-cell markers. About the study: It was sorted CD3+CD56-NKG2C+, CD3+CD56+NKG2C- and CD3+CD56+NKG2C+ T cells that provided the TCR beta repertoires. The study sequenced eight donors, seven HCMV-seropositive and one seronegative. Notes on the study in general: In a group of several donors, dominant NKG2C+ clonotypes represented 1.0-7.0% of CD8+ T cells.

The CDR3 is 16 amino acids. Germline V gene sequence: CDR1 KGHSH, CDR2 LQKENI. TCRdb re-analyzed the 5' RACE reads; it lists each CDR3 protein once, without DNA. This sample's clone table lists about half a million distinct CDR3 sequences. In the case of this clonotype: The antigen is unknown.

The sequence derives from a woman aged 45-60 years in good health. The rearrangement joins TRBV18 to TRBJ1-1. Sequencing was performed on blood T cells: a sorted CD56 or NKG2C T cell subset, CD4+ or CD8+ T cells, or bulk PBMC T cells (not recorded which). CDR3 sequence reads: CASSPLLAGGLSEAFF. Supplemented by reference TRBV18 and TRBJ1-1, the full variable domain reads NAGVMQNPRHLVRRRGQEARLRCSPMKGHSHVYWYRQLPEEGLKFMVYLQKENIIDESGMPKERFSAEFPKEGPSILRIQQVVRGDSAAYFCASSPLLAGGLSEAFFGQGTRLTVV.